This T cell receptor (beta chain) stems from a study of cytomegalovirus exposure and HLA in healthy donors. PCR used 60 Vbeta primers and 13 Jbeta primers. Profiled with immunoSEQ multiplex PCR; TCRdb holds only in-frame clones, not every one. Here the sample spans 200,000 or so clones, about 80% being singletons. The germline gives CDR1 SQVTM, CDR2 ANQGSEA. This CDR3 region has 14 residues. The trim removed 6 bases at V and 5 bases at J, leaving 10 bases unmatched. This TCR derives from a woman younger than 30 in good health and CMV-seropositive. The chain recombines TRBV29-1 with TRBJ2-5, with 9 bases lining up with TRBD1. Material: PBMCs. CDR3 sequence: CSVAITGGAETQYF. The CDR3 region has the DNA TGCAGCGTCGCTATTACAGGGGGCGCGGAGACCCAGTACTTC.